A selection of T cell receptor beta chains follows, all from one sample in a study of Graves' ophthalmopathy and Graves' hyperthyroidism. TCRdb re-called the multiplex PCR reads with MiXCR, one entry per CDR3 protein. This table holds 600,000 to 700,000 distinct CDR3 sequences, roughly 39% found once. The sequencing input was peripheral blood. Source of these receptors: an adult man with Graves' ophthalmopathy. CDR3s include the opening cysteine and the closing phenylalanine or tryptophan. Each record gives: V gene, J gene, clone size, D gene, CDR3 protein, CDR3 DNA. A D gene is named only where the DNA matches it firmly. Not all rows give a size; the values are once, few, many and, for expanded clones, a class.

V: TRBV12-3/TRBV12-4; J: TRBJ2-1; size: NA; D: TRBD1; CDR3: CASNSGGNEQFF; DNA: TGTGCCAGCAATTCAGGGGGCAATGAGCAGTTCTTC
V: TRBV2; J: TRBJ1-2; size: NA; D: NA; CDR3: CASSYSIGGSSGYTF; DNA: TGTGCCAGCAGTTACTCGATAGGAGGCAGCAGTGGCTACACCTTC
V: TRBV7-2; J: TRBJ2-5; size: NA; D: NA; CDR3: CASSPVKRLSQEAQYF; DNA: TGTGCCAGCAGCCCTGTCAAGAGACTCTCCCAAGAGGCCCAGTACTTC
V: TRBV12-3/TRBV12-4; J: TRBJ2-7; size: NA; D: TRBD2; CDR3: CASSSETSGGSSDEQYF; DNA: TGTGCCAGCAGTTCCGAGACTAGCGGGGGAAGCTCCGACGAGCAGTACTTC
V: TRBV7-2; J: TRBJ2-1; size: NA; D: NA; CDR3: CASSLALTPNEQFF; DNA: TGTGCCAGCAGCTTAGCCTTGACCCCCAATGAGCAGTTCTTC
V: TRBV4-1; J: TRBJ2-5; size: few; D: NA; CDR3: CASSQDNFWHLQETQYF; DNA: TGCGCCAGCAGCCAAGATAATTTCTGGCACCTCCAAGAGACCCAGTACTTC
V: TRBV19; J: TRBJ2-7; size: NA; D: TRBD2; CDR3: CASSIEGTSPGHEQYF; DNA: TGTGCCAGTAGTATAGAAGGGACTAGCCCGGGCCACGAGCAGTACTTC
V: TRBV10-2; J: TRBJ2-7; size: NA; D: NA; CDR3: CASSEREGGYEQYF; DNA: TGCGCCAGCAGTGAGAGGGAGGGGGGGTACGAGCAGTACTTC
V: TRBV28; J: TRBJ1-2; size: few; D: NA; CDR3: CASSSGDVGYTF; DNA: TGTGCCAGCAGTTCAGGGGACGTTGGCTACACCTTC
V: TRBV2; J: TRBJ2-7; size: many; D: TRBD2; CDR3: CASGRDYLGEQYF; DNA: TGTGCCAGCGGCCGGGACTACCTGGGCGAGCAGTACTTC
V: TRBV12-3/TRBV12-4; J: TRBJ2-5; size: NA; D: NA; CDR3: CASTSWGETQYF; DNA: TGTGCCAGTACATCTTGGGGGGAGACCCAGTACTTC
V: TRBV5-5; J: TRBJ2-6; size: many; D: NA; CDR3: CASSLDGSPGANVLTF; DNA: TGTGCCAGCAGCTTGGACGGGTCCCCTGGGGCCAACGTCCTGACTTTC
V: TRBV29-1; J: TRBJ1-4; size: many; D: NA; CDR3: CSVTTNEKLFF; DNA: TGCAGCGTAACAACTAATGAAAAACTGTTTTTT
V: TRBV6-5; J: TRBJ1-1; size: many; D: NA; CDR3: CASSYSTAAGAFF; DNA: TGTGCCAGCAGTTACTCGACAGCCGCAGGAGCTTTCTTT
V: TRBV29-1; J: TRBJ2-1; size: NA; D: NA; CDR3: CSVEGLGSYNEQFF; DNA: TGCAGCGTTGAGGGTCTTGGGTCCTACAATGAGCAGTTCTTC
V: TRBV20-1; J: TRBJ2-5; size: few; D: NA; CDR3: CSARGPEETQYF; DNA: TGCAGTGCTAGAGGGCCTGAAGAGACCCAGTACTTC
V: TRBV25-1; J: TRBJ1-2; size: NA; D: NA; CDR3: CTSRDIGPGGYTF; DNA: TGTACCAGCAGAGATATAGGCCCGGGAGGCTACACCTTC
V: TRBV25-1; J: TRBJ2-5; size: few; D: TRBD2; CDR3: CASSETTSGSVGQETQYF; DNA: TGTGCCAGCAGTGAAACGACTAGCGGGAGTGTGGGGCAAGAGACCCAGTACTTC
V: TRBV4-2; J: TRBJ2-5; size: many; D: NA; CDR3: CASSQKIGAQETQYF; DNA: TGTGCCAGCAGCCAGAAAATAGGGGCGCAGGAGACCCAGTACTTC
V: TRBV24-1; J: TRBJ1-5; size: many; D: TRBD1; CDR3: CATSDSGTGHQPQHF; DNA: TGTGCCACCAGTGACTCCGGGACAGGGCATCAGCCCCAGCATTTT
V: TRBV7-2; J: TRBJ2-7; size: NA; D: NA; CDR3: CASSRTAATDEQYF; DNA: TGTGCCAGCAGCCGTACGGCAGCTACCGACGAGCAGTACTTC